This is a list of T cell receptor beta chains from one sample in a study of cytomegalovirus exposure and HLA in healthy donors. Assay: immunoSEQ multiplex PCR; the TCRdb copy retains only in-frame clones and omits some. Among more than 80,000 clones listed, roughly 74% were seen once. Specimen: PBMCs. These receptors were obtained from a man between 40 and 49 years old in good health and CMV-seronegative. Each CDR3 is given with its conserved first and last residue. The order of the fields is V gene, J gene, CDR3 protein.

TRBV29-1	TRBJ2-7	CSVATGGAVYEQYF
TRBV21-1	TRBJ1-2	CASSDRDSSLGYTF
TRBV7-8	TRBJ2-1	CASSLRTGGPHEQFF
TRBV7-9	TRBJ1-5	CASSLAGPPQHF
TRBV2	TRBJ1-3	CATPDRAGNTIYF
TRBV2	TRBJ2-3	CASSGLAGARGPQYF
TRBV11-2	TRBJ2-7	CASSPGVGQYF
TRBV5-1	TRBJ2-1	CASSLGGVYSYNEQFF
TRBV11-2	TRBJ1-6	CASSLTGQGNSPLHF
TRBV7-6	TRBJ1-5	CASSPGQGNSNQPQHF
TRBV9	TRBJ1-4	CASSVAGGSTNEKLFF
TRBV5-6	TRBJ2-5	CASSHRGLREETQYF
TRBV19	TRBJ1-6	CASTTGDRRRNSPLHF
TRBV5-1	TRBJ2-5	CASSGTGGIWETQYF
TRBV4-1	TRBJ2-7	CASSQDLTPTSGAFYEQYF
TRBV29-1	TRBJ1-1	CSVGTAGMNTEAFF
TRBV6-5	TRBJ2-2	CASYRLAANTGELFF